One and the same sample provided the 27 T cell receptor beta chains below, sequenced in a study of glioma-infiltrating T cells after dendritic cell vaccination. Time point described: after dendritic cell vaccination, including at tumor progression/relapse. TCRdb's table, derived via immunoSEQ multiplex PCR, lists solely in-frame clones and lacks some. The data hold tens of thousands of clones, with around 85% observed a single time. The source was blood, collected after dendritic cell vaccination. The receptors derive from a human donor with glioblastoma.

The chain uses TRBV19 and TRBJ2-5, with TRBD1 matching over 8 bases. V dropped 1 base and J dropped 5; count of bases not matched to a gene: 6. The CDR3 totals 15 residues. The germline V gene encodes CDR1 LNHDA and CDR2 SQIVND (reference sequence). CDR3 sequence (DNA): TGTGCCAGTAGTATAGTCGGGGGACAGGCTGAGACCCAGTACTTC. Its protein product is CASSIVGGQAETQYF.

The chain couples TRBV4-2 to TRBJ1-1; D unclear. Trimming stripped 0 bases from V and 0 bases from J, with 8 bases between. CDR1 is LGHNA and CDR2 is YNFKEQ in the germline V gene. The CDR3 spans 15 residues. The CDR3 sequence: CASSQDQAVNTEAFF. The CDR3 coding sequence is TGTGCCAGCAGCCAAGATCAAGCGGTGAACACTGAAGCTTTCTTT.

The chain links TRBV27 to TRBJ2-7; D possibly corresponds to TRBD1 (6 bases). The CDR3 has 15 residues. CDR1 and CDR2 (germline): MNHEY, SMNVEV (reference sequence). V shed 5 bases and J shed 5 bases, with 19 bases lying between them. The CDR3 is CASSPYRDRPNEQYF. DNA of the CDR3: TGTGCCAGCAGTCCGTACAGGGATAGGCCCAACGAGCAGTACTTC.

This clone was recorded a few times. This chain uses TRBV29-1 with TRBJ2-3; 9 bases match TRBD2. The CDR3 totals 16 residues. The junction had 14 bases not matched to a gene; V was cut back by 4 bases and J by 6 bases. Germline CDR1 SQVTM, CDR2 ANQGSEA. The CDR3 region is CSVGGAGGQIRDTQYF. DNA for the CDR3: TGCAGCGTTGGAGGAGCGGGGGGACAGATAAGGGATACGCAGTATTTT.

In this sample, this clone turned up once. The chain is built from TRBV4-1 and TRBJ2-7, with 16 bases aligning to TRBD2. CDR1 and CDR2 (germline): MGHRA, YSYEKL. The ends lost 3 bases at V and 4 bases at J; junction bases unmatched: 9. This CDR3 region has 18 residues. The CDR3 spells CASSQLGTSGRAVYEQYF. The CDR3 region has the DNA TGCGCCAGCAGCCAGTTGGGGACTAGCGGGAGGGCCGTTTACGAGCAGTACTTC.

The chain couples TRBV18 to TRBJ2-1; tentatively, D is TRBD2 (7 bases). The germline V gene has CDR1 KGHSH and CDR2 LQKENI. The CDR3 loop spans 15 amino acids. Trimming cost V 1 base and J 6 bases, with 13 bases left between them. CDR3 in DNA: TGTGCCAGCTCACCACAGAAGGGAGGGGGCAATGAGCAGTTCTTC. This sequence encodes CASSPQKGGGNEQFF.

This clone was seen a handful of times. The chain couples TRBV6-5 to TRBJ1-2; D unclear. The CDR3 sequence is 15 residues long. The V gene's germline CDR1 is MNHEY and CDR2 SVGAGI. The V gene lost 0 bases and the J gene lost 4 bases, with 12 bases spanning the gap. CDR3 loop: CASSYSDTGSYGYTF. The CDR3 DNA reads as TGTGCCAGCAGTTACTCAGACACCGGGAGCTATGGCTACACCTTC.

V gene TRBV4-2 combines with J gene TRBJ2-1; 11 bases are a match to TRBD2. With 4 bases clipped from V and 4 bases from J, the junction kept 3 bases outside the gene matches. CDR1 and CDR2 from the germline V gene are LGHNA and YNFKEQ. The CDR3 totals 15 residues. The CDR3 loop is CASSLTSGGYNEQFF. The CDR3 region has the DNA TGTGCCAGCAGCCTAACTAGCGGGGGTTACAATGAGCAGTTCTTC.

This chain connects TRBV7-3 to TRBJ2-1; 12 bases map to TRBD1. The CDR3 is 17 residues long. In germline, CDR1 is SGHTA, CDR2 FQGTGA. V was pared by 2 bases and J by 8 bases, with 10 bases of the junction left unmatched. The CDR3 nucleotides are TGTGCCAGCAGCTTAGGGACAGGGGGCTTAGGCTCATATGAGCAGTTCTTC. Translated, it gives CASSLGTGGLGSYEQFF.

CDR3 DNA sequence: TGTGCCAGCAGTCAAGCGGGGGTGGGTTCGGGACAAAATCTATACGAGCAGTACTTC. Its translation is CASSQAGVGSGQNLYEQYF. The rearrangement joins TRBV28 to TRBJ2-5; 8 bases are a match to TRBD2. The J call may not be correct, given that the DNA end is closer to TRBJ2-7. The CDR3 sequence is 19 residues long. The germline CDR1 and CDR2 sequences are MDHEN and SYDVKM.

This CDR3 is CASSLGQGEGNTIYF. The CDR3 nucleotides read TGTGCCAGCAGCTTGGGGCAGGGGGAAGGAAACACCATATATTTT. The chain carries TRBV5-4 and TRBJ1-3; TRBD1 agrees at 7 bases. This CDR3 has 15 residues. CDR1 is SGHNT and CDR2 is YYREEE in the germline V gene (reference sequence). The J segment lost 4 bases and the V segment lost 0 bases, leaving 4 bases of the junction unmatched.

The rearrangement links TRBV5-1 to TRBJ2-2; 8 bases line up with TRBD1. CDR1 is SGHRS and CDR2 is YFSETQ in the germline V gene. The CDR3 spans 16 residues. The V and J ends lost 1 base and 6 bases, in that order; junction bases with no gene match: 8. The CDR3 bases are TGCGCCAGCAGCTTGTTGACAGGGGAGAAGGCCGGGGAGCTGTTTTTT. Translating it yields CASSLLTGEKAGELFF.

The rearrangement joins TRBV7-8 to TRBJ2-1; maybe TRBD2 (5 bases). The CDR3 is 13 residues long. V lost 1 base and J 16 bases, leaving 17 bases between the germline ends. Germline CDR1 is SGHVS and CDR2 is FQNEAQ. In nucleotides, the CDR3 is TGTGCCAGCAGCTTAGGGCTGCGGGCTTTCTACTTCTTC. This sequence encodes CASSLGLRAFYFF.

This chain connects TRBV6-1 to TRBJ2-2; D perhaps matches TRBD2 (5 bases). Germline CDR1 MNHNS, CDR2 SASEGT. The CDR3 is 14 amino acids. V was trimmed by 3 bases and J by 3 bases, leaving 8 bases between them. The CDR3 loop is CASSERADTGELFF. Here the CDR3 DNA reads TGTGCCAGCAGTGAGAGGGCCGACACCGGGGAGCTGTTTTTT.

The V gene is TRBV6-1, the J gene TRBJ2-7, with 7 nucleotides matching TRBD1. The V gene end was trimmed by 6 bases and the J gene end by 5 bases; junction bases not matched to a gene: 13. From germline, CDR1 is MNHNS and CDR2 SASEGT. The CDR3 is 15 residues long. The CDR3 coding sequence is TGTGCCAGCAGCGCCAGGCTCCCAGGGGGAAACGAGCAGTACTTC. Encoded protein: CASSARLPGGNEQYF.

The rearrangement joins TRBV5-6 to TRBJ1-3, with a tentative D call TRBD1 (6 bases). CDR1 is SGHDT, CDR2 YYEEEE, per germline. Between the trimmed V and J ends, which lost 1 base and 0 bases, there was a span of 11 bases. The length of the CDR3 is 16 residues. This chain's CDR3 is CASSLLTGNSGNTIYF. The CDR3 DNA is TGTGCCAGCAGCTTGTTAACAGGGAACTCTGGAAACACCATATATTTT. Full variable domain (rest looked up from reference TRBV5-6 and TRBJ1-3): DAGVTQSPTHLIKTRGQQVTLRCSPKSGHDTVSWYQQALGQGPQFIFQYYEEEERQRGNFPDRFSGHQFPNYSSELNVNALLLGDSALYLCASSLLTGNSGNTIYFGEGSWLTVV.

The chain couples TRBV13 to TRBJ2-2; 9 nucleotides align to TRBD2. Germline assignment: CDR1 PRHDT and CDR2 FYEKMQ (reference sequence). The CDR3 is 16 residues long. The junction had 9 bases not matched to a gene; V was cut back by 5 bases and J by 5 bases. Here the CDR3 DNA reads TGTGCCAGCAGCGTCACCTTAGCGGGAGAGACCGGGGAGCTGTTTTTT. Its translation: CASSVTLAGETGELFF. Full variable domain (missing parts from reference TRBV13 and TRBJ2-2): AAGVIQSPRHLIKEKRETATLKCYPIPRHDTVYWYQQGPGQDPQFLISFYEKMQSDKGSIPDRFSAQQFSDYHSELNMSSLELGDSALYFCASSVTLAGETGELFFGEGSRLTVL.

About this clone itself: Distinct nucleotide sequences in the sample also encode this CDR3. The rearrangement links TRBV5-1 to TRBJ1-1, with D perhaps matching TRBD1 (6 bases). The CDR3 covers 14 residues. V lost 3 bases and J lost 1, with 10 bases in between. Germline V gene sequence: CDR1 SGHRS, CDR2 YFSETQ. For the CDR3, the DNA is TGCGCCAGCAGCTCTGGACAGCCGAACACTGAAGCTTTCTTT. It specifies CASSSGQPNTEAFF.

The chain employs TRBV27 and TRBJ2-1; D unclear. With 7 bases removed from V and 0 bases from J, the gap between germline ends came to 13 bases. In germline, CDR1 is MNHEY, CDR2 SMNVEV (reference sequence). The length of the CDR3 is 15 residues. The CDR3 loop reads CASNSPLLSYNEQFF. Here the CDR3 DNA reads TGTGCCAGCAACTCCCCGTTACTCTCCTACAATGAGCAGTTCTTC.

This clone was detected only a few times. The rearrangement uses TRBV11-2 and TRBJ1-2; no clear D. The CDR3 length is 14 residues. Germline V gives CDR1 SGHAT, CDR2 FQNNGV. The V and J ends lost 0 bases and 2 bases respectively, with 7 bases between them. CDR3 loop: CASSLERQNYGYTF. In nucleotides, the CDR3 is TGTGCCAGCAGCTTAGAGCGGCAAAACTATGGCTACACCTTC.

As DNA, the CDR3 is TGTGCCAGCAGCTTAGGACAATCCCCTTCCTACGAGCAGTACTTC. Protein: CASSLGQSPSYEQYF. The chain links TRBV7-8 to TRBJ2-7, with unresolved D. Germline-derived CDR1 and CDR2 are SGHVS and FQNEAQ. Trimming stripped 1 base from V and 1 base from J, with 11 bases between. The CDR3 totals 15 residues.

This sequence joins TRBV9 and TRBJ2-5; no firm D call. The length of the CDR3 is 13 residues. The germline V and J ends were trimmed by 4 bases and 2 bases, with 9 bases remaining between them. The germline V gene encodes CDR1 SGDLS and CDR2 YYNGEE. In DNA, the CDR3 is TGTGCCAGCAGCCAAGCAGGTCAAGAGACCCAGTACTTC. Translating it yields CASSQAGQETQYF.

The gene calls are TRBV13 and TRBJ2-3, with 8 positions matching TRBD2. The CDR3 totals 16 residues. V gave up 3 bases and J gave up 4 bases; unmatched junction bases: 9. Germline assignment: CDR1 PRHDT and CDR2 FYEKMQ (reference sequence). This CDR3 reads CASSFQDEREPDTQYF. CDR3 coding DNA: TGTGCCAGCAGCTTCCAGGATGAGCGGGAGCCAGATACGCAGTATTTT.

Here the CDR3 reads CASSQAGFANEKLFF. CDR3 bases: TGCGCCAGCAGCCAGGCAGGGTTTGCTAATGAAAAACTGTTTTTT. The chain has TRBV4-1 and TRBJ1-4; D is possibly TRBD1 (5 bases). This CDR3 is 15 amino acids long. CDR1 and CDR2 (germline): MGHRA, YSYEKL. Between the trimmed V and J ends, which lost 3 bases and 3 bases, there was a span of 11 bases.

The V gene is TRBV7-2, the J gene TRBJ2-7; the D gene is possibly TRBD2 (6 bases). Germline V gives CDR1 SGHTA, CDR2 FQGNSA. The CDR3 is 16 amino acids. Trimming removed 2 bases from V and 2 bases from J, with 16 bases in between. This chain's CDR3 is CASSLQVLREPYEQYF. The CDR3 coding sequence is TGTGCCAGCAGCTTACAGGTATTGCGGGAACCCTACGAGCAGTACTTC.

The chain has TRBV25-1 and TRBJ1-2, with a possible D match to TRBD1 (5 bases). The germline V gene encodes CDR1 MGHDK and CDR2 SYGVNS. The CDR3 covers 14 residues. The ends were cut back, 4 bases at V and 8 bases at J, with 17 bases in the middle. The chain's CDR3 is CASSGGTDLSGYTF. CDR3 sequence (DNA): TGTGCCAGCAGTGGCGGGACGGATCTCTCAGGCTACACCTTC.

The rearrangement joins TRBV25-1 to TRBJ1-1; D gene unclear. CDR1 and CDR2 from the germline V gene are MGHDK and SYGVNS. V lost 6 bases and J lost 0, with 11 bases in between. The CDR3 has 14 residues. The CDR3 sequence is CASRGWAMNTEAFF. The DNA for the CDR3 is TGTGCCAGCAGGGGTTGGGCGATGAACACTGAAGCTTTCTTT.